These T cell receptor beta chains were read from a single sample in a study of T cell changes during pregnancy in multiple sclerosis. Clones were sequenced by immunoSEQ multiplex PCR, and TCRdb holds only the in-frame ones, with some missing. The sample lists tens of thousands of clones, 90% occurring once. The sequencing here drew on peripheral blood, taken in the third trimester of pregnancy. These receptors came from a female donor with multiple sclerosis, enrolled in a pregnancy study. Each CDR3 is given with its conserved first and last residue. D genes are given only for firm matches. Not every row has a clone size; where given, it reads once, few, many or a size class.

V gene,J gene,clone size,D gene,CDR3 DNA,CDR3 protein
TRBV2,TRBJ1-2,-,TRBD1,TGTGCCAGCGCCGGGGACAGGGCTAGCTATGGCTACACCTTC,CASAGDRASYGYTF
TRBV7-2,TRBJ2-5,-,-,TGTGCCAGCAGCTTTAGCCCCTCGGGAGAGACCCAGTACTTC,CASSFSPSGETQYF
TRBV9,TRBJ1-3,-,TRBD1,TGTGCCAGCAGCCCCGGGACAGAGGGCACCATATATTTT,CASSPGTEGTIYF
TRBV25-1,TRBJ1-1,-,TRBD1,TGTGCCAGCAGGGCGACAGGGAAGAACACTGAAGCTTTCTTT,CASRATGKNTEAFF
TRBV28,TRBJ2-3,-,-,TGTGCCCTAAGGGGACAAGTTAGCACAGATACGCAGTATTTT,CALRGQVSTDTQYF
TRBV19,TRBJ2-3,-,TRBD2,TGTGCCAGTAGTATCGGATTAGCGGGGGGCCGGGGAGATACGCAGTATTTT,CASSIGLAGGRGDTQYF
TRBV11-2,TRBJ2-5,-,TRBD1,TGTGCCAGCGGACAGGTCGGAGAGACCCAGTACTTC,CASGQVGETQYF
TRBV2,TRBJ1-2,-,-,TGTGCCAGCAGTCTACAGGAGATAGGCCGCTTTAACTATGGCTACACCTTC,CASSLQEIGRFNYGYTF
TRBV19,TRBJ2-1,-,-,TGTGCCAGTAGTAAAATACGGGGGTCCTACAATGAGCAGTTCTTC,CASSKIRGSYNEQFF
TRBV5-5,TRBJ2-5,-,-,TGTGCCAGCAGCTTCACACAGGGAGCCTCCGGGGAGACCCAGTACTTC,CASSFTQGASGETQYF
TRBV7-2,TRBJ1-3,-,-,TGTGCCAGCAGCGCCGGACAGCCATTCTCTGGAAACACCATATATTTT,CASSAGQPFSGNTIYF
TRBV5-4,TRBJ2-5,-,TRBD2,TGTGCCAGCAGTAGCGGGGGCTGGCAAGAGACCCAGTACTTC,CASSSGGWQETQYF
TRBV6-1,TRBJ2-1,-,TRBD2,TGTGCCAGCAGGGTACTAGCGGGAGGGTTTAATGAGCAGTTCTTC,CASRVLAGGFNEQFF
TRBV7-9,TRBJ1-4,once,TRBD1,TGTGCCAGCAGCGAGGGACAGGGGGTTGAAAAACTGTTTTTT,CASSEGQGVEKLFF
TRBV7-2,TRBJ2-1,-,-,TGTGCCAGCAGCTTTAACCTAGCGAGCGTCGGGGACAATGAGCAGTTCTTC,CASSFNLASVGDNEQFF
TRBV5-1,TRBJ2-5,-,-,TGCGCCAGCAGCTGGGAGTTGGGGGAGACCCAGTACTTC,CASSWELGETQYF
TRBV5-1,TRBJ2-5,-,-,TGCGCCAGCAGCTTGGACCCAGGCCCAGAGACCCAGTACTTC,CASSLDPGPETQYF
TRBV16,TRBJ2-5,-,-,TGTGCCAGCAGCCAAGATCCAGGGCAAGAGACCCAGTACTTC,CASSQDPGQETQYF
TRBV7-9,TRBJ1-2,-,-,TGTGCCAGCAGCTTCCCCGCCCGCAGGGAAAGAAAGACTAACTATGGCTACACCTTC,CASSFPARRERKTNYGYTF
TRBV11-2,TRBJ1-5,-,TRBD1,TGTGCCAGCAGTCGTGACAGGGGAGGATATCAGCCCCAGCATTTT,CASSRDRGGYQPQHF
TRBV19,TRBJ2-1,-,TRBD2,TGTGCCAGTAGTATACTAGGGCAGCGGGAGAGCTACAATGAGCAGTTCTTC,CASSILGQRESYNEQFF
TRBV5-1,TRBJ2-7,-,TRBD1,TGCGCCAGCAGCAGAGGACCGGGACAGGTCGCCTACGAGCAGTACTTC,CASSRGPGQVAYEQYF
TRBV19,TRBJ2-5,-,TRBD2,TGTGCCAGTAGTAAGACTAGCGGGAGTATCGAGACCCAGTACTTC,CASSKTSGSIETQYF
TRBV7-2,TRBJ1-2,-,TRBD1,TGTGCCAGCAGCCGCCGGACAGGGGGCCTCCTAAACTATGGCTACACCTTC,CASSRRTGGLLNYGYTF
TRBV5-1,TRBJ2-3,-,TRBD2,TGCGCCAGCAGTCCAATCGGACTAGCGGGAGGGTTTCGGACAGATACGCAGTATTTT,CASSPIGLAGGFRTDTQYF
TRBV2,TRBJ1-1,-,-,TGTGCCAGCAGTGAAAGGGGCATCTTGAACACTGAAGCTTTCTTT,CASSERGILNTEAFF
TRBV6-6,TRBJ1-1,-,-,TGTGCCAGCAGTGTAGGCGGAACACGACGACAGCAGGCGGCTTTCTTT,CASSVGGTRRQQAAFF
TRBV11-2,TRBJ1-1,-,TRBD1,TGTGCCAGCAGCCCTTTGACAGGGTTGGAGGCTGAAGCTTTCTTT,CASSPLTGLEAEAFF
TRBV6-4,TRBJ2-3,-,TRBD2,TGTGCCAGCAGCCCGAGCGGGGGGGCCCCAGATACGCAGTATTTT,CASSPSGGAPDTQYF
TRBV5-1,TRBJ2-1,-,-,TGCGCCAGCTCGATCGGACAGTACAATGAGCAGTTCTTC,CASSIGQYNEQFF
TRBV4-3,TRBJ1-3,-,TRBD1,TGCGCCAGCAGCCAAACCGGGACAGATATTCGATTCGGAAACACCATATATTTT,CASSQTGTDIRFGNTIYF
TRBV6-1,TRBJ2-7,-,TRBD1,TGTGCCAGTACAGGGGCCATGGGCAACGAGCAGTACTTC,CASTGAMGNEQYF
TRBV19,TRBJ1-1,-,TRBD1,TGTGCCAGTAGTAAGCGACAGGGGGTCACTGAAGCTTTCTTT,CASSKRQGVTEAFF
TRBV30,TRBJ1-5,-,-,TGTGCCTGGAGTGACTCCCACAATCAGCCCCAGCATTTT,CAWSDSHNQPQHF
TRBV5-1,TRBJ2-3,-,-,TGCGCCAGCAGCTCCACCCGCCCCGGGGGAGATACGCAGTATTTT,CASSSTRPGGDTQYF